This T cell receptor beta chain was identified in a study of cytomegalovirus exposure and HLA in healthy donors. Whole-study findings and limits: A further, later analysis showed that HLA-associated TCR beta chains (compared with equally common others) were more clonally expanded.

Primers: 60 Vbeta forward and 13 Jbeta reverse. Libraries were prepared by immunoSEQ multiplex PCR; TCRdb keeps only in-frame clonotypes and omits some of them. The sample contains around 170,000 clones, roughly 82% of which appear only once. With 5 bases removed from V and 6 bases from J, the gap between germline ends came to 19 bases. This CDR3 region has 15 residues. Germline V CDR1 and CDR2: SEHNR, FQNEAQ (reference sequence). About this clone itself: Its antigen is unknown.

Material for sequencing was PBMCs. V gene TRBV7-9 combines with J gene TRBJ1-1; D possibly corresponds to TRBD1 (6 bases). This receptor was obtained from a woman aged 45 to 65 in good health and CMV-seropositive. CDR3 in amino acids: CASSPLPQGRAEAFF. The CDR3 DNA is TGTGCCAGCAGCCCTCTACCACAGGGCCGGGCTGAAGCTTTCTTT.